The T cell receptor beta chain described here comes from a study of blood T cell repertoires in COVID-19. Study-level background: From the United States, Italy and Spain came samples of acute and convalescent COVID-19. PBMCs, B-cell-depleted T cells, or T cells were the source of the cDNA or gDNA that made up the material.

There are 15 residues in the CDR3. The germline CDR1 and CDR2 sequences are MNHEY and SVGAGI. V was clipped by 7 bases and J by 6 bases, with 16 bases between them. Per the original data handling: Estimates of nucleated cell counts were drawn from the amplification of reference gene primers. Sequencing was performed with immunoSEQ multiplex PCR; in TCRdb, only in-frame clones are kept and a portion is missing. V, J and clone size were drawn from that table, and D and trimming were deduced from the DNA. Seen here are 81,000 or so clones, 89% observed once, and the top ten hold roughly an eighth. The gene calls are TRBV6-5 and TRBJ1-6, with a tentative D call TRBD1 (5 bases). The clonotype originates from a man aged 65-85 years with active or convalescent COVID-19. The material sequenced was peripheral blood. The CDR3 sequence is CASTQGLRSNSPLHF. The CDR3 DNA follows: TGTGCCAGCACCCAGGGACTTAGATCTAATTCACCCCTCCACTTT.